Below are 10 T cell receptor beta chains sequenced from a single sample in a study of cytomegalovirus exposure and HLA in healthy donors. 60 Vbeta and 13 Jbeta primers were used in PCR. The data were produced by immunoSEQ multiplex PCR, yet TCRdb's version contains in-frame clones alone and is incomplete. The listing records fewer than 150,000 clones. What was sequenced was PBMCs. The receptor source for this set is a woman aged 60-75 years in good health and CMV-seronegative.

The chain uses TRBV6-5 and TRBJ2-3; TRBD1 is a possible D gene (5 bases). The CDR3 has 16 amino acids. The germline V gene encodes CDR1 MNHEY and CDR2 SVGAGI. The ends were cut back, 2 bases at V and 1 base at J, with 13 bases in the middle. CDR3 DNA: TGTGCCAGCAGTTACGACAGTCTGGCGGGCACAGATACGCAGTATTTT. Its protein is CASSYDSLAGTDTQYF.

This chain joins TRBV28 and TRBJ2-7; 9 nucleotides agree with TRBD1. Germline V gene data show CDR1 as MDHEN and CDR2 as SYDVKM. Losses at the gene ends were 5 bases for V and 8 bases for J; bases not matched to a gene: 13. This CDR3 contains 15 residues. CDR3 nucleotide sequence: TGTGCCAGCAGTACCCCGGGAGAGGGACAGGGTCAGCAGTACTTC. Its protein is CASSTPGEGQGQQYF.

CDR3 sequence: CASSRSDSNNSPLHF. CDR3 nucleotide sequence: TGTGCCAGCAGCCGCTCCGACAGCAATAATTCACCCCTCCACTTT. The chain links TRBV11-2 to TRBJ1-6, with D possibly TRBD1 on 5 matching bases. The V and J ends lost 5 bases and 5 bases respectively, with 13 bases between them. Germline V gene sequence: CDR1 SGHAT, CDR2 FQNNGV. The CDR3 is 15 residues long.

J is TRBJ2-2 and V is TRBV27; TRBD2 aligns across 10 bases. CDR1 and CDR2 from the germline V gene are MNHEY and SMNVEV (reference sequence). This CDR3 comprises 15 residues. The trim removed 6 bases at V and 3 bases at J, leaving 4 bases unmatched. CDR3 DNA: TGTGCCAGCAGAAGCGGGAGGGAGTACACCGGGGAGCTGTTTTTT. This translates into CASRSGREYTGELFF.

The CDR3, as DNA: TGTGCCAGCAGCTTAGCATCGCAGAACGCTTATGGCTACACCTTC. Amino acids: CASSLASQNAYGYTF. The V call is TRBV7-2, the J call TRBJ1-2; D unresolved. Trimming stripped 0 bases from V and 5 bases from J, with 13 bases between. Looked up from germline, CDR1 is SGHTA and CDR2 is FQGNSA. The CDR3 sequence is 15 residues long.

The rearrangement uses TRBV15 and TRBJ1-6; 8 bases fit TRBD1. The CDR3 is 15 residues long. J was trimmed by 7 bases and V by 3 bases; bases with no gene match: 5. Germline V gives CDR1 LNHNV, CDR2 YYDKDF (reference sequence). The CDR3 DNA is TGTGCCACCAGCAGTGACGGACAGGGAAATTCACCCCTCCACTTT. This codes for CATSSDGQGNSPLHF.

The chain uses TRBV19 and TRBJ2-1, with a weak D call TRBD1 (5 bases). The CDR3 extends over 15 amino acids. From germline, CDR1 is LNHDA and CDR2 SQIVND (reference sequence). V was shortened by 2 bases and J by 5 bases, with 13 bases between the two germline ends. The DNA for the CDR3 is TGTGCCAGTAGTATATTCCAGGGTAAGGACAATGAGCAGTTCTTC. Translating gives CASSIFQGKDNEQFF.

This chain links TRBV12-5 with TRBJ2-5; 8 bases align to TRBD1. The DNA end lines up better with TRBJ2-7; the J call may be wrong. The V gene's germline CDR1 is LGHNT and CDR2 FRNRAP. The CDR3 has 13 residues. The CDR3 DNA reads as TGTGCTAGTGGTCCGCTGACAGGGGCCGAGCAGTACTTC. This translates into CASGPLTGAEQYF.

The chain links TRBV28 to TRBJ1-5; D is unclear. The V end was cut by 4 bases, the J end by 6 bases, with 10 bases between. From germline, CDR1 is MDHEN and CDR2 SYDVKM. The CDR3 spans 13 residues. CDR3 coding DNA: TGTGCCAGCAGTTCTACGGGGTTTCAGCCCCAGCATTTT. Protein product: CASSSTGFQPQHF.

This chain's CDR3 is CASSPIRTGETEAFF. The CDR3 DNA is TGCGCCAGCAGCCCAATCCGGACAGGGGAAACTGAAGCTTTCTTT. V gene TRBV5-1 combines with J gene TRBJ1-1; 9 nucleotides agree with TRBD1. The V gene end was trimmed by 4 bases and the J gene end by 5 bases; junction bases not matched to a gene: 9. This CDR3 contains 15 residues. CDR1 and CDR2 from the germline V gene are SGHRS and YFSETQ.